The 6 T cell receptor beta chains given below trace back to one sample, sequenced in a study of post-analysis software for immune sequencing data. Whole-study findings and limits: Roughly 5 TRBV segments, TRBV5-6, TRBV5-1 and TRBV20-1 among them, were found more frequent in patients than controls.

Their recognized antigens are unknown. Sequencing libraries made from TCR beta cDNA carried unique molecular identifiers. TCRdb analysed the PCR reads with MiXCR anew, one entry per CDR3 protein. Among about 820,000 distinct CDR3 sequences, roughly 50% were seen once, and the ten largest hold roughly 4.4%. Sequenced material: blood. The receptors here all came from a girl aged 10 to 17 with multiple sclerosis.

This sequence joins TRBV3-1 and TRBJ1-1, with D hard to call. Deletions cut 0 bases from V and 6 bases from J, with 8 bases between. The CDR3 has 13 residues. Per the germline V gene, CDR1 is LGHDT and CDR2 is YNNKEL (reference sequence). The CDR3 region is CASSQESTSEAFF. For the CDR3, the DNA is TGTGCCAGCAGCCAAGAAAGCACCTCTGAAGCTTTCTTT.

J is TRBJ2-1 and V is TRBV7-9; TRBD2 is a possible D gene (6 bases). Trimming took 6 bases from V and 2 from J, leaving 14 bases between them. Germline V gives CDR1 SEHNR, CDR2 FQNEAQ (reference sequence). The CDR3 contains 15 residues. The DNA of the CDR3 is TGTGCCAGCAGTTACCGGGACTTAGCCTACAATGAGCAGTTCTTC. The encoded protein is CASSYRDLAYNEQFF. The entire variable domain, with the rest obtained from reference TRBV7-9 and TRBJ2-1, is as follows: DTGVSQNPRHKITKRGQNVTFRCDPISEHNRLYWYRQTLGQGPEFLTYFQNEAQLEKSRLLSDRFSAERPKGSFSTLEIQRTEQGDSAMYLCASSYRDLAYNEQFFGPGTRLTVL.

This rearrangement joins TRBV12-3 or TRBV12-4 to TRBJ2-3, with D possibly being TRBD2 (6 bases). This CDR3 contains 13 residues. The V gene lost 7 bases and the J gene lost 6 bases, with 14 bases spanning the gap. The CDR3 DNA sequence: TGTGCCAGCAATCAGGAGGGGCCCGATACGCAGTATTTT. Translated, it gives CASNQEGPDTQYF.

V and J are TRBV5-1 and TRBJ2-5; 8 nucleotides line up with TRBD2. The V gene end was trimmed by 0 bases and the J gene end by 6 bases; junction bases not matched to a gene: 13. CDR3 length: 17 residues. Germline CDR1 SGHRS, CDR2 YFSETQ. Here the CDR3 reads CASSLEVSGTPGKTQYF. The CDR3 coding sequence is TGCGCCAGCAGCTTGGAGGTTAGCGGGACCCCAGGGAAGACCCAGTACTTC.

The V gene is TRBV12-3 or TRBV12-4, the J gene TRBJ2-7; possible D gene TRBD2, 7 bases. The J call is doubtful: the DNA matches TRBJ2-5 better. The CDR3 extends over 17 amino acids. The CDR3 DNA reads as TGTGCCAGCAGTTACTGGCGGGGGCTTCAGAGCTCAGAGACCCAGTACTTC. Translated, it gives CASSYWRGLQSSETQYF.

V gene TRBV7-8 combines with J gene TRBJ2-5; D may be TRBD2 (6 bases). TRBJ2-7 explains the end of the DNA better; the J call may be wrong. This CDR3 region has 15 residues. Germline V gene lookup returns CDR1 SGHVS and CDR2 FQNEAQ. The CDR3 coding sequence is TGTGCCAGCACCCGCGGGGACTGTATGGCCTACGAGCAGTACTTC. Residues: CASTRGDCMAYEQYF.